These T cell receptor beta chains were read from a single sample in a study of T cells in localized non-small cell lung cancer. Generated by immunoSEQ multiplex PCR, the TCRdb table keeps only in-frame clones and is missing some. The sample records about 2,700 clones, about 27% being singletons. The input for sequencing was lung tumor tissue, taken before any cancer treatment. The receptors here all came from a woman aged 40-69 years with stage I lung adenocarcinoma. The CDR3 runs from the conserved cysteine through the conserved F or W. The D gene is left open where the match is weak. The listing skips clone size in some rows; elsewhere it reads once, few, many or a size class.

CDR3 DNA: TGTGCCAGCAGTTATCCACAGGGGGCTGAAGCTTTCTTT
CDR3 protein: CASSYPQGAEAFF
clone size: .
V gene: TRBV6-8
J gene: TRBJ1-1
D gene: TRBD1

CDR3 DNA: TGCAGCGTTGGCGCCTCGGGACTAGCGGACCGAGGGTGGGGAGAGACCCAGTACTTC
CDR3 protein: CSVGASGLADRGWGETQYF
clone size: .
V gene: TRBV29-1
J gene: TRBJ2-5
D gene: TRBD2

CDR3 DNA: TGCAGCGTTGTAGGGGGGTCGGGGGACACTGAAGCTTTCTTT
CDR3 protein: CSVVGGSGDTEAFF
clone size: .
V gene: TRBV29-1
J gene: TRBJ1-1
D gene: .

CDR3 DNA: TGCGCCAGCAGTCTGGACGGAATGAACACTGAAGCTTTCTTT
CDR3 protein: CASSLDGMNTEAFF
clone size: hyperexpanded
V gene: TRBV10-2
J gene: TRBJ1-1
D gene: .

CDR3 DNA: TGCGCCAGCAGCCCCGAGGGGGGAATGAACACTGAAGCTTTCTTT
CDR3 protein: CASSPEGGMNTEAFF
clone size: .
V gene: TRBV5-1
J gene: TRBJ1-1
D gene: .

CDR3 DNA: TGTGCCACCAGCGAGGGCGGGGACTGGAGGGGGGAGACCCAGTACTTC
CDR3 protein: CATSEGGDWRGETQYF
clone size: few
V gene: TRBV15
J gene: TRBJ2-5
D gene: .

CDR3 DNA: TGCGCCAGCAGCTTGGGGGCAGGCGATGAAAAACTGTTTTTT
CDR3 protein: CASSLGAGDEKLFF
clone size: .
V gene: TRBV5-1
J gene: TRBJ1-4
D gene: .

CDR3 DNA: TGTGCCAGCAGTGAAGATCGGGGGAAAAACACTGAAGCTTTCTTT
CDR3 protein: CASSEDRGKNTEAFF
clone size: few
V gene: TRBV6-1
J gene: TRBJ1-1
D gene: .

CDR3 DNA: TGTGCCATCGGAGGGTTCCAGCCCCAGCATTTT
CDR3 protein: CAIGGFQPQHF
clone size: .
V gene: TRBV6-4
J gene: TRBJ1-5
D gene: .

CDR3 DNA: TGTGCCAGCAGTGAAGACTTGACAGCTTCCTACGAGCAGTACTTC
CDR3 protein: CASSEDLTASYEQYF
clone size: large
V gene: TRBV6-1
J gene: TRBJ2-7
D gene: .

CDR3 DNA: TGTGCCAGCAGCTTGCTCAACAGCCTTAATGAAAAACTGTTTTTT
CDR3 protein: CASSLLNSLNEKLFF
clone size: .
V gene: TRBV11-3
J gene: TRBJ1-4
D gene: .

CDR3 DNA: TGCAGCGGGAAGGGGGGTAGTTCCTACAATGAGCAGTTCTTC
CDR3 protein: CSGKGGSSYNEQFF
clone size: .
V gene: TRBV29-1
J gene: TRBJ2-1
D gene: .

CDR3 DNA: TGCGCCAGCAGCTTGGTACTAGCGAGCACAGATACGCAGTATTTT
CDR3 protein: CASSLVLASTDTQYF
clone size: .
V gene: TRBV5-1
J gene: TRBJ2-3
D gene: TRBD2

CDR3 DNA: TGTGCTACAGAGCGGGACAGGGTTACCGGGGAGCTGTTTTTT
CDR3 protein: CATERDRVTGELFF
clone size: .
V gene: TRBV19
J gene: TRBJ2-2
D gene: TRBD1

CDR3 DNA: TGTGCCAGTAGTATGGCCCCACAGGGGTATCAGCCCCAGCATTTT
CDR3 protein: CASSMAPQGYQPQHF
clone size: .
V gene: TRBV19
J gene: TRBJ1-5
D gene: TRBD1

CDR3 DNA: TGTGCCAGCAGCTTTGGCGGGAGGGCCTACGAGCAGTACTTC
CDR3 protein: CASSFGGRAYEQYF
clone size: .
V gene: TRBV11-3
J gene: TRBJ2-7
D gene: TRBD2

CDR3 DNA: TGTGCCAGCAACGAAGGGGGCTCGGCTGGAAACACCATATATTTT
CDR3 protein: CASNEGGSAGNTIYF
clone size: once
V gene: TRBV28
J gene: TRBJ1-3
D gene: TRBD1

CDR3 DNA: TGTGCCAGCAGTTACTCGAAGGCCCCGGCTAGCGGGGGCACAGATACGCAGTATTTT
CDR3 protein: CASSYSKAPASGGTDTQYF
clone size: medium-sized
V gene: TRBV6-8
J gene: TRBJ2-3
D gene: TRBD2

CDR3 DNA: TGTGCCAGTAGTAGGTTCACTGAAGCTTTCTTT
CDR3 protein: CASSRFTEAFF
clone size: .
V gene: TRBV19
J gene: TRBJ1-1
D gene: .

CDR3 DNA: TGTGCCAGTAGTTCTAGCGGACGGACGTTCAATGAGCAGTTCTTC
CDR3 protein: CASSSSGRTFNEQFF
clone size: .
V gene: TRBV19
J gene: TRBJ2-1
D gene: TRBD2

CDR3 DNA: TGTGCCAGCAGCCAAGTGACATTTCCCTACGAGCAGTACTTC
CDR3 protein: CASSQVTFPYEQYF
clone size: few
V gene: TRBV11-3
J gene: TRBJ2-7
D gene: .

CDR3 DNA: TGTGCCAGCAGCTTGGACGTGGGACTAGCGGGGTCCGGGGAGCTGTTTTTT
CDR3 protein: CASSLDVGLAGSGELFF
clone size: few
V gene: TRBV11-3
J gene: TRBJ2-2
D gene: TRBD2

CDR3 DNA: TGTGCCTGGAGTCTCGCGGGAGTCGAGGAGACCCAGTACTTC
CDR3 protein: CAWSLAGVEETQYF
clone size: .
V gene: TRBV30
J gene: TRBJ2-5
D gene: TRBD2

CDR3 DNA: TGTGCCAGCAGTCGAGACAGAGATCAGCCCCAGCATTTT
CDR3 protein: CASSRDRDQPQHF
clone size: few
V gene: TRBV6-8
J gene: TRBJ1-5
D gene: .

CDR3 DNA: TGTGCCAGCTCACCCCCCGAGGCGGGTGAGCAGTTCTTC
CDR3 protein: CASSPPEAGEQFF
clone size: .
V gene: TRBV18
J gene: TRBJ2-1
D gene: .

CDR3 DNA: TGTGCCAGCAGCCTAGGACCGGGACGGAACCACGAGCAGTACTTC
CDR3 protein: CASSLGPGRNHEQYF
clone size: few
V gene: TRBV11-3
J gene: TRBJ2-7
D gene: .

CDR3 DNA: TGCGCCAGCAGCTCGTACTTGAACACTGAAGCTTTCTTT
CDR3 protein: CASSSYLNTEAFF
clone size: medium-sized
V gene: TRBV23-1
J gene: TRBJ1-1
D gene: .

CDR3 DNA: TGTGCCAGCACCCTAGCGGGGGGTAGAGGGGCCAATGAGCAGTTCTTC
CDR3 protein: CASTLAGGRGANEQFF
clone size: .
V gene: TRBV28
J gene: TRBJ2-1
D gene: TRBD2

CDR3 DNA: TGTGCCAGCTCACGATCCGCCGGGTCTGGGGCCAACGTCCTGACTTTC
CDR3 protein: CASSRSAGSGANVLTF
clone size: .
V gene: TRBV18
J gene: TRBJ2-6
D gene: .

CDR3 DNA: TGTGCCAGCAGCCTAGGGGGCTCCTACAATGAGCAGTTCTTC
CDR3 protein: CASSLGGSYNEQFF
clone size: .
V gene: TRBV11-3
J gene: TRBJ2-1
D gene: .

CDR3 DNA: TGTGCCTGGAGGGGACGGCGAAACATTCAGTACTTC
CDR3 protein: CAWRGRRNIQYF
clone size: few
V gene: TRBV30
J gene: TRBJ2-4
D gene: .

CDR3 DNA: TGTGCCATCAGTGAGTCGAGGACAGGGGTTCAGCCCCAGCATTTT
CDR3 protein: CAISESRTGVQPQHF
clone size: .
V gene: TRBV10-3
J gene: TRBJ1-5
D gene: TRBD1

CDR3 DNA: TGTGCCAGCAGCCCATCCTCTAAACTCTTGGTCTACGAGCAGTACTTC
CDR3 protein: CASSPSSKLLVYEQYF
clone size: medium-sized
V gene: TRBV9
J gene: TRBJ2-7
D gene: .

CDR3 DNA: TGTGCCAGCGACAGGGTTCCGGGGTTTGGCTACGAGCAGTACTTC
CDR3 protein: CASDRVPGFGYEQYF
clone size: .
V gene: TRBV6-8
J gene: TRBJ2-7
D gene: TRBD1

CDR3 DNA: TGTGCCAGCAGCTCCAGGTTCCCCTCCTACAATGAGCAGTTCTTC
CDR3 protein: CASSSRFPSYNEQFF
clone size: few
V gene: TRBV7-5
J gene: TRBJ2-1
D gene: .

CDR3 DNA: TGTGCCAGCAGTGGAACAGGACTCGGAAACACCATATATTTT
CDR3 protein: CASSGTGLGNTIYF
clone size: .
V gene: TRBV6-8
J gene: TRBJ1-3
D gene: .